What follows is one T cell receptor (beta chain) and its context. Its antigen is not known. The V end was cut by 4 bases, the J end by 2 bases, with 8 bases between. Germline-derived CDR1 and CDR2 are SGHTA and FQGTGA. This CDR3 comprises 13 residues. This sample was taken from a study of cytomegalovirus exposure and HLA in healthy donors. General study results and limits: About 87% or about 30% of the time was how often most TCR beta V segments were productive, according to an earlier analysis.

PCR involved 60 Vbeta and 13 Jbeta primers. TCRdb keeps only in-frame clones here, not all; method: immunoSEQ multiplex PCR. The table includes some 150,000 clones, about 82% detected once. This clonotype originated in a woman aged 25-40 years in good health and CMV-seropositive. The sequenced sample was PBMCs. The chain couples TRBV7-3 to TRBJ1-1, with D possibly matching TRBD1 (6 bases). The CDR3 DNA reads as TGTGCCAGCAGCTCACAGGGAAACACTGAAGCTTTCTTT. Translated, it gives CASSSQGNTEAFF.